This record concerns one T cell receptor beta chain sequence. TCRdb's copy holds only in-frame clones and misses some; the assay was immunoSEQ multiplex PCR. The repertoire holds about 58,000 clones, roughly 87% seen once, with around 3.3% in the top ten. This specimen comes from a study of identifying expanded T cells in peripheral blood. Material for sequencing was blood. The clonotype was recovered from a person aged 18 to 69 in good health.

Here the CDR3 reads CASSAHRGPSVEQYF. DNA of the CDR3: TGTGCCAGCAGTGCCCACAGGGGGCCGAGCGTCGAGCAGTACTTC. V gene TRBV2 combines with J gene TRBJ2-7, with 9 nucleotides matching TRBD1. This CDR3 region has 15 residues. The germline CDR1 and CDR2 sequences are SNHLY and FYNNEI. With V trimmed by 4 bases and J by 6 bases, 10 bases remained unmatched. Drawing the rest from reference TRBV2 and TRBJ2-7, the complete variable domain is EPEVTQTPSHQVTQMGQEVILRCVPISNHLYFYWYRQILGQKVEFLVSFYNNEISEKSEIFDDQFSVERPDGSNFTLKIRSTKLEDSAMYFCASSAHRGPSVEQYFGPGTRLTVT.